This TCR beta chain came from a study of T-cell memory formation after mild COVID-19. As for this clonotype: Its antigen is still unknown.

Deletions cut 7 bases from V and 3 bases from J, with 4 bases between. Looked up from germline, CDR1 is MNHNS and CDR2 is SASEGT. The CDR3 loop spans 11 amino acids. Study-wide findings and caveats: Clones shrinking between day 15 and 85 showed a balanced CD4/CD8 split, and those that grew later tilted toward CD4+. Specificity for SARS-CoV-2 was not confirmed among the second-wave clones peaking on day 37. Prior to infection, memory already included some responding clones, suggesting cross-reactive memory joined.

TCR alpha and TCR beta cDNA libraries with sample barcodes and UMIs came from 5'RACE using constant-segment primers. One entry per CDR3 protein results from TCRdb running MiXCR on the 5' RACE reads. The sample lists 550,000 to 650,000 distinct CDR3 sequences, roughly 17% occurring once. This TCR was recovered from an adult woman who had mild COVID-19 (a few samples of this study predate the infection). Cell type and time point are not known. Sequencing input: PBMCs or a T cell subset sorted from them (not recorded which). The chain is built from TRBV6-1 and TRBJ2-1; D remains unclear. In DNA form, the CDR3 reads TGTGCCAGCATCCTCTACAATGAGCAGTTCTTC. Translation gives CASILYNEQFF.